This is a list of T cell receptor beta chains from one sample in a study of shared clonotypes between healthy human individuals. Assay used: immunoSEQ multiplex PCR; TCRdb lists only in-frame clones, some missing. The table has hundreds of thousands of clones, around nine tenths seen once. Material: memory CD8+ T cells sorted from blood. These TCRs come from a man younger than 30 in good health. The CDR3 runs from the conserved cysteine through the conserved F or W. The order of the fields is V gene, D gene, J gene, clone size, CDR3 protein, CDR3 DNA. D genes are given only for firm matches. Expanded clones are given a class, and other clones once, few, many or no size at all.

V: TRBV7-9; D: TRBD2; J: TRBJ2-2; size: -; CDR3: CASSLLAGITEELFF; DNA: TGTGCCAGCAGCCTCTTAGCGGGGATAACCGAGGAGCTGTTTTTT
V: TRBV28; D: TRBD1; J: TRBJ2-7; size: -; CDR3: CASSQTGDSYEQYF; DNA: TGTGCCAGCAGTCAGACAGGGGACTCCTACGAGCAGTACTTC
V: TRBV5-1; D: -; J: TRBJ2-6; size: -; CDR3: CASSLEGYGANVLTF; DNA: TGCGCCAGCAGCTTGGAGGGCTATGGGGCCAACGTCCTGACTTTC
V: TRBV9; D: -; J: TRBJ2-7; size: -; CDR3: CASSGQSYEQYF; DNA: TGTGCCAGCAGTGGTCAGTCCTACGAGCAGTACTTC
V: TRBV29-1; D: -; J: TRBJ2-7; size: -; CDR3: CSVETQQYF; DNA: TGCAGCGTTGAAACCCAGCAGTACTTC
V: TRBV25-1; D: -; J: TRBJ2-2; size: -; CDR3: CASSVRVDTGELFF; DNA: TGTGCCAGCAGTGTCAGGGTGGACACCGGGGAGCTGTTTTTT
V: TRBV4-1; D: TRBD2; J: TRBJ2-7; size: -; CDR3: CASSQGTSGSGYEQYF; DNA: TGCGCCAGCAGCCAAGGCACTAGCGGGAGTGGGTACGAGCAGTACTTC
V: TRBV7-6; D: TRBD1; J: TRBJ1-1; size: -; CDR3: CASSSGQGYSEAFF; DNA: TGTGCCAGCAGCTCGGGACAGGGATATTCTGAAGCTTTCTTT
V: TRBV5-5; D: -; J: TRBJ2-7; size: -; CDR3: CASSLGGYEQYF; DNA: TGTGCCAGCAGCTTAGGCGGCTACGAGCAGTACTTC
V: TRBV6-1; D: -; J: TRBJ2-7; size: -; CDR3: CASRTGSSYEQYF; DNA: TGTGCCAGCAGGACGGGGAGCTCCTACGAGCAGTACTTC
V: TRBV29-1; D: TRBD2; J: TRBJ2-7; size: -; CDR3: CSALGGELGYEQYF; DNA: TGCAGCGCACTCGGGGGGGAGTTAGGGTACGAGCAGTACTTC
V: TRBV11-2; D: -; J: TRBJ1-5; size: -; CDR3: CARGKGVTTGNQPQHF; DNA: TGTGCCAGGGGAAAAGGGGTAACGACGGGCAATCAGCCCCAGCATTTT
V: TRBV7-9; D: TRBD2; J: TRBJ2-7; size: -; CDR3: CASRGSSGNSYEQYF; DNA: TGTGCCAGCAGAGGCTCAAGCGGGAATTCATACGAGCAGTACTTC
V: TRBV7-2; D: -; J: TRBJ1-1; size: -; CDR3: CASSPATIQEAFF; DNA: TGTGCCAGCAGCCCGGCGACAATTCAGGAAGCTTTCTTT
V: TRBV2; D: -; J: TRBJ1-2; size: -; CDR3: CASSDGGIYGYTF; DNA: TGTGCCAGCAGTGACGGGGGGATCTATGGCTACACCTTC
V: TRBV30; D: -; J: TRBJ2-3; size: -; CDR3: CAWSPGALIDTQYF; DNA: TGTGCCTGGAGTCCTGGCGCCTTGATAGATACGCAGTATTTT
V: TRBV29-1; D: -; J: TRBJ2-3; size: -; CDR3: CSVERGASTDTQYF; DNA: TGCAGCGTTGAACGGGGGGCTAGCACAGATACGCAGTATTTT
V: TRBV6-1; D: TRBD1; J: TRBJ1-5; size: -; CDR3: CASSSDRLLTPQHF; DNA: TGTGCCAGCAGTTCGGACAGGCTCCTCACCCCCCAGCATTTT
V: TRBV10-3; D: TRBD2; J: TRBJ2-1; size: -; CDR3: CAISVEASGWDEQFF; DNA: TGTGCCATCAGTGTAGAGGCTAGCGGGTGGGATGAGCAGTTCTTC
V: TRBV19; D: -; J: TRBJ1-1; size: -; CDR3: CASCRVPNTEAFF; DNA: TGTGCCAGTTGCCGGGTCCCGAACACTGAAGCTTTCTTT
V: TRBV6-4; D: TRBD1; J: TRBJ2-5; size: -; CDR3: CASSGQGETQYF; DNA: TGTGCCAGCAGTGGACAGGGGGAGACCCAGTACTTC
V: TRBV28; D: TRBD2; J: TRBJ2-7; size: -; CDR3: CASSPSGSYEQYF; DNA: TGTGCCAGCAGCCCTAGCGGGAGCTACGAGCAGTACTTC
V: TRBV7-6; D: -; J: TRBJ2-5; size: -; CDR3: CASSSRGGNQETQYF; DNA: TGTGCCAGCAGCTCCAGAGGGGGAAACCAAGAGACCCAGTACTTC
V: TRBV5-6; D: TRBD1; J: TRBJ2-7; size: -; CDR3: CASSLAGQGSYEQYF; DNA: TGTGCCAGCAGCTTGGCGGGACAGGGCTCCTACGAGCAGTACTTC
V: TRBV13; D: TRBD2; J: TRBJ2-7; size: -; CDR3: CASSASGSLYEQYF; DNA: TGTGCCAGCAGCGCCAGCGGGAGCTTATACGAGCAGTACTTC
V: TRBV28; D: -; J: TRBJ2-7; size: -; CDR3: CASRTGQSYEQYF; DNA: TGTGCCAGCAGGACCGGACAGAGCTACGAGCAGTACTTC
V: TRBV2; D: TRBD2; J: TRBJ2-1; size: -; CDR3: CASTWTEGTSGTSSYNEQFF; DNA: TGTGCCAGCACGTGGACCGAGGGGACTAGCGGGACTAGCTCCTACAATGAGCAGTTCTTC
V: TRBV7-9; D: -; J: TRBJ2-7; size: -; CDR3: CASSMGHYEQYF; DNA: TGTGCCAGCAGCATGGGCCATTACGAGCAGTACTTC
V: TRBV5-4; D: TRBD2; J: TRBJ2-1; size: once; CDR3: CASSLDTTSAQVVNEQFF; DNA: TGTGCCAGCAGCTTGGATACAACTAGCGCCCAGGTGGTCAATGAGCAGTTCTTC
V: TRBV10-2; D: TRBD1; J: TRBJ2-7; size: -; CDR3: CASSSGQGPYEQYF; DNA: TGCGCCAGCAGCTCGGGACAGGGTCCTTACGAGCAGTACTTC
V: TRBV5-8; D: -; J: TRBJ2-7; size: -; CDR3: CASSDLFYEQYF; DNA: TGTGCCAGCAGCGATCTTTTCTACGAGCAGTACTTC
V: TRBV7-8; D: -; J: TRBJ2-5; size: -; CDR3: CASSLARQETQYF; DNA: TGTGCCAGCAGCTTAGCCAGGCAAGAGACCCAGTACTTC
V: TRBV6-5; D: -; J: TRBJ2-1; size: -; CDR3: CASGPPYNEQFF; DNA: TGTGCCAGCGGACCCCCGTACAATGAGCAGTTCTTC
V: TRBV11-2; D: -; J: TRBJ2-7; size: once; CDR3: CASSLVGPREQYF; DNA: TGTGCCAGCAGCTTAGTGGGCCCGCGCGAGCAGTACTTC
V: TRBV18; D: TRBD1; J: TRBJ2-1; size: -; CDR3: CASSPQTGVVINEQFF; DNA: TGTGCCAGCTCACCACAGACAGGGGTCGTTATCAATGAGCAGTTCTTC
V: TRBV4-1; D: -; J: TRBJ1-2; size: -; CDR3: CASSQGAYGYTF; DNA: TGCGCCAGCAGCCAAGGAGCCTATGGCTACACCTTC
V: TRBV4-1; D: -; J: TRBJ1-3; size: -; CDR3: CASRQTAGNTIYF; DNA: TGCGCCAGCCGTCAGACAGCTGGAAACACCATATATTTT
V: TRBV4-1; D: -; J: TRBJ1-6; size: -; CDR3: CASSQDGSPLHF; DNA: TGCGCCAGCAGCCAAGACGGCTCACCCCTCCACTTT
V: TRBV7-6; D: -; J: TRBJ2-1; size: -; CDR3: CASSFLFSREQFF; DNA: TGTGCCAGCAGCTTCCTCTTCTCACGTGAGCAGTTCTTC
V: TRBV7-9; D: -; J: TRBJ2-7; size: -; CDR3: CASSARDEPLEQYF; DNA: TGTGCCAGCAGCGCACGGGACGAACCTCTCGAGCAGTACTTC
V: TRBV7-9; D: -; J: TRBJ2-7; size: -; CDR3: CASSLVQATYEQYF; DNA: TGTGCCAGCAGCTTAGTCCAAGCAACTTACGAGCAGTACTTC
V: TRBV6-6; D: -; J: TRBJ2-7; size: many; CDR3: CASSPRVMVSYEQYF; DNA: TGTGCCAGCAGCCCCAGGGTGATGGTGTCCTACGAGCAGTACTTC
V: TRBV10-1; D: -; J: TRBJ1-2; size: -; CDR3: CASSDQRRLYF; DNA: TGCGCCAGCAGTGACCAACGGAGACTTTACTTC
V: TRBV5-6; D: -; J: TRBJ2-2; size: -; CDR3: CASSLLGGELFF; DNA: TGTGCCAGCAGCTTGTTGGGAGGGGAGCTGTTTTTT
V: TRBV19; D: -; J: TRBJ1-2; size: -; CDR3: CASTIGGMDGYTF; DNA: TGTGCCAGCACGATCGGCGGGATGGATGGCTACACCTTC
V: TRBV5-1; D: -; J: TRBJ1-2; size: -; CDR3: CASSLFGEGGYTF; DNA: TGCGCCAGCAGCTTGTTCGGGGAGGGTGGCTACACCTTC
V: TRBV28; D: TRBD1; J: TRBJ2-2; size: -; CDR3: CASTLQGELVTGELFF; DNA: TGTGCCAGCACCCTACAGGGGGAGTTGGTCACCGGGGAGCTGTTTTTT
V: TRBV7-8; D: -; J: TRBJ1-5; size: -; CDR3: CASSDRTSSNQPQHF; DNA: TGTGCCAGCAGCGACAGGACGTCGAGCAATCAGCCCCAGCATTTT
V: TRBV5-6; D: -; J: TRBJ2-7; size: -; CDR3: CASSLGTWNYEQYF; DNA: TGTGCCAGCAGCCTGGGAACTTGGAACTACGAGCAGTACTTC
V: TRBV6-6; D: TRBD1; J: TRBJ1-5; size: -; CDR3: CASNSRQTGGNQPQHF; DNA: TGTGCCAGCAACTCCCGGCAGACAGGGGGCAATCAGCCCCAGCATTTT
V: TRBV7-9; D: TRBD2; J: TRBJ2-5; size: -; CDR3: CASSPTLAGGLQETQYF; DNA: TGTGCCAGCAGCCCTACGTTAGCGGGGGGGTTACAAGAGACCCAGTACTTC
V: TRBV6-5; D: -; J: TRBJ1-2; size: -; CDR3: CASSYSAGLHYGYTF; DNA: TGTGCCAGCAGTTACTCCGCGGGGCTCCACTATGGCTACACCTTC
V: TRBV9; D: -; J: TRBJ1-1; size: -; CDR3: CASSPAGSAEAFF; DNA: TGTGCCAGCAGCCCCGCAGGGAGCGCTGAAGCTTTCTTT
V: TRBV29-1; D: -; J: TRBJ2-1; size: -; CDR3: CSVEVGGAGASGLNEQFF; DNA: TGCAGCGTTGAAGTCGGAGGCGCGGGGGCTAGCGGTCTCAATGAGCAGTTCTTC